This T cell receptor (beta chain) derives from a study of blood T cell repertoires in COVID-19. Germline CDR1 is LGHNA and CDR2 is YSLEER. The CDR3 has 15 residues. V was trimmed by 3 bases and J by 1 base, leaving 12 bases between them. Clones were sequenced by immunoSEQ multiplex PCR, and TCRdb holds only the in-frame ones, with some missing. The sample includes more than 200,000 clones, approximately 90% of them seen just once. The chain uses TRBV4-3 and TRBJ1-1; the D is unclear. This TCR derives from a man aged 25 to 40 with COVID-19, enrolled during active disease. Input material: peripheral blood. The CDR3 reads CASSHLTTGNTEAFF. The DNA of the CDR3 is TGCGCCAGCAGCCACCTAACGACGGGGAACACTGAAGCTTTCTTT.